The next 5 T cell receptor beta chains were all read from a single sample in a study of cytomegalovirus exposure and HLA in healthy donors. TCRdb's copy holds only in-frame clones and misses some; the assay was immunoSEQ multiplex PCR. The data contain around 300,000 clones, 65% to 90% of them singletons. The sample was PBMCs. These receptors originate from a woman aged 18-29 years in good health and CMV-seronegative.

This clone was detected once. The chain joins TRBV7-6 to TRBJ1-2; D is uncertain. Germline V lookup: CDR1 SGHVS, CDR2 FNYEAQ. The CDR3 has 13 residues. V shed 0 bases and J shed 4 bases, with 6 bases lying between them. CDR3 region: CASSLAEVYGYTF. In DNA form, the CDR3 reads TGTGCCAGCAGCTTAGCGGAGGTCTATGGCTACACCTTC. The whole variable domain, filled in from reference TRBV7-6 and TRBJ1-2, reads GAGVSQSPRYKVTKRGQDVALRCDPISGHVSLYWYRQALGQGPEFLTYFNYEAQQDKSGLPNDRFSAERPEGSISTLTIQRTEQRDSAMYRCASSLAEVYGYTFGSGTRLTVV.

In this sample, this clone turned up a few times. This CDR3 reads CASSSAGGLAFF. The CDR3 DNA reads TGTGCCAGCAGCTCCGCGGGTGGTTTGGCTTTCTTT. The rearrangement uses TRBV7-9 and TRBJ1-1; no reliable D call. CDR1 is SEHNR and CDR2 is FQNEAQ in the germline V gene (reference sequence). V lost 4 bases and J lost 11, with 14 bases in between. CDR3 length: 12 amino acids.

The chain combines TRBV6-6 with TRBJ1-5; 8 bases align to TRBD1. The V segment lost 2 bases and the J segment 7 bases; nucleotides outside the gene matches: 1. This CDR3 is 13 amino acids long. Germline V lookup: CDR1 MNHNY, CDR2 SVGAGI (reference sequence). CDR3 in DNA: TGTGCCAGCAGTTACGACAGGGGACAGCCCCAGCATTTT. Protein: CASSYDRGQPQHF.

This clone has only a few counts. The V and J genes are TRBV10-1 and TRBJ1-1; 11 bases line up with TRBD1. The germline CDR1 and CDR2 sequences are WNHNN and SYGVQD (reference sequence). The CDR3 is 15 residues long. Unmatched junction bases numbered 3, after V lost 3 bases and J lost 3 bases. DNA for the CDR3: TGCGCCAGCAGTGACCAGGGACAGGGGGACACTGAAGCTTTCTTT. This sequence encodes CASSDQGQGDTEAFF.

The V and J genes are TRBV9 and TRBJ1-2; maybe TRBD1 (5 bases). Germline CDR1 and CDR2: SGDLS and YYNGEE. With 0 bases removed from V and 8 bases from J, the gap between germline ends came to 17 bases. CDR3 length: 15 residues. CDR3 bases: TGTGCCAGCAGCGTAGGGGGCACCCAGTGGGGAGGCTACACCTTC. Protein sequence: CASSVGGTQWGGYTF. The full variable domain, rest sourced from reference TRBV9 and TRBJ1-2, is DSGVTQTPKHLITATGQRVTLRCSPRSGDLSVYWYQQSLDQGLQFLIQYYNGEERAKGNILERFSAQQFPDLHSELNLSSLELGDSALYFCASSVGGTQWGGYTFGSGTRLTVV.